These 14 T cell receptor beta chains came from one sample sequenced in a study of blood T cell repertoires in COVID-19. Sequencing used immunoSEQ multiplex PCR; TCRdb keeps in-frame clones, though not all of them. The sample shows approximately 500,000 clones, nearly 90% of them seen only once. Sequencing was carried out using peripheral blood. All receptors come from a man aged 18 to 30 with COVID-19, enrolled during active disease.

The rearrangement links TRBV30 to TRBJ1-4, with 7 bases fitting TRBD1. The CDR3 loop spans 12 amino acids. With V trimmed by 3 bases and J by 10 bases, 5 bases remained unmatched. Per germline, CDR1 GTSNPN and CDR2 SVGIG (reference sequence). CDR3 nucleotide sequence: TGTGCCTGGAGAGGGGGCACTCGAAAACTGTTTTTT. It specifies CAWRGGTRKLFF.

This clone was counted a few times. The CDR3, as DNA: TGTGCCAGCAGCTCGAGCGGGACTACCTACGAGCAGTACTTC. It translates to CASSSSGTTYEQYF. This rearrangement joins TRBV21-1 to TRBJ2-7; TRBD2 is the table's D call, not checked against the DNA. TRBV21-1 is marked as a pseudogene. The CDR3 loop spans 14 amino acids.

This clone was found once. V and J are TRBV11-2 and TRBJ2-1; 12 bases are shared with TRBD2. The V segment lost 5 bases and the J segment 9 bases; nucleotides outside the gene matches: 8. Germline V gene sequence: CDR1 SGHAT, CDR2 FQNNGV. The CDR3 is 15 residues long. CDR3: CASSRPSGGATEQFF. The CDR3 DNA is TGTGCCAGCAGCCGCCCTAGCGGGGGGGCGACTGAGCAGTTCTTC.

The chain employs TRBV9 and TRBJ1-4, with D maybe TRBD1 (6 bases). This CDR3 spans 15 amino acids. V shed 4 bases and J shed 4 bases, with 14 bases lying between them. CDR1 and CDR2 (germline): SGDLS, YYNGEE. CDR3 nucleotides: TGTGCCAGCAGCTTCGGAGAGGGGGTTAATGAAAAACTGTTTTTT. Amino acids: CASSFGEGVNEKLFF.

The rearrangement links TRBV5-4 to TRBJ2-7; tentatively, D is TRBD1 (6 bases). Trimming removed 3 bases at V and 3 bases at J, with 7 bases between. CDR3 size: 12 residues. Germline V gene sequence: CDR1 SGHNT, CDR2 YYREEE (reference sequence). CDR3 nucleotide sequence: TGTGCCAGCAGCTACAGGGACTACGAGCAGTACTTC. Amino acids: CASSYRDYEQYF.

The chain couples TRBV4-1 to TRBJ2-3; maybe TRBD2 (5 bases). Germline V gene data show CDR1 as MGHRA and CDR2 as YSYEKL. CDR3 length: 15 amino acids. V was trimmed by 1 base and J by 3 bases, leaving 11 bases between them. CDR3 DNA: TGCGCCAGCAGCCAAGCAATCAGCGGAACAGATACGCAGTATTTT. This sequence encodes CASSQAISGTDTQYF.

This sequence joins TRBV27 and TRBJ1-1; D is undetermined. The germline V and J ends were trimmed by 6 bases and 3 bases, with 14 bases remaining between them. The CDR3 runs 14 residues. In germline, CDR1 is MNHEY, CDR2 SMNVEV (reference sequence). CDR3 loop: CASSYGDKDTEAFF. The CDR3 nucleotides are TGTGCCAGCAGCTACGGGGATAAGGACACTGAAGCTTTCTTT.

The genes are TRBV19 and TRBJ1-5; tentatively, D is TRBD1 (6 bases). Germline CDR1 LNHDA, CDR2 SQIVND (reference sequence). The CDR3 contains 13 residues. V was shortened by 11 bases and J by 2 bases, with 13 bases between the two germline ends. The CDR3 sequence: CAARGGGNQPQHF. CDR3 nucleotide sequence: TGTGCCGCCAGAGGGGGGGGCAATCAGCCCCAGCATTTT.

This clone is a singleton in its sample. The chain joins TRBV28 to TRBJ2-7; a possible D gene is TRBD1 (6 bases). The germline CDR1 and CDR2 sequences are MDHEN and SYDVKM. Trimming shortened V by 5 bases and J by 3 bases, and 8 bases separated the two germline ends. The CDR3 totals 12 residues. The CDR3 DNA follows: TGTGCCAGCAGTCAAGGGGGCTACGAGCAGTACTTC. It yields the protein CASSQGGYEQYF.

This clone has a single count. The chain recombines TRBV10-3 with TRBJ2-5, with TRBD1 identical over 7 bases. With 2 bases clipped from V and 1 base from J, the junction kept 4 bases outside the gene matches. Per germline, CDR1 ENHRY and CDR2 SYGVKD. There are 15 residues in the CDR3. DNA of the CDR3: TGTGCCATCAGTGAGCCTGACAGGGCCCAAGAGACCCAGTACTTC. It yields the protein CAISEPDRAQETQYF.

V gene TRBV3-1 (or the pseudogene TRBV3-2) combines with J gene TRBJ1-6, with 10 nucleotides matching TRBD1. CDR1 is LGHDT and CDR2 is YNNKEL in the germline V gene (reference sequence). V lost 0 bases, J lost 5 bases, and 4 bases stayed unmatched. There are 17 residues in the CDR3. Here the CDR3 reads CASSQDPGQGNNSPLHF. As DNA, the CDR3 is TGTGCCAGCAGCCAAGACCCGGGACAGGGGAATAATTCACCCCTCCACTTT.

The DNA for the CDR3 is TGTGCCAGCAGTTTTAACGGCGGGGAGCTGTTTTTT. Protein: CASSFNGGELFF. The chain couples TRBV12-3 or TRBV12-4 to TRBJ2-2; D not resolved. This CDR3 has 12 amino acids. Trimming left V 3 bases short and J 7 bases short, with 6 bases between.

Here the CDR3 reads CAWSWGEEYTQYF. CDR3 nucleotide sequence: TGTGCCTGGAGTTGGGGGGAGGAGTATACGCAGTATTTT. V and J are TRBV30 and TRBJ2-3; a weak D match, TRBD2 (6 bases). The CDR3 has 13 residues. The V gene's germline CDR1 is GTSNPN and CDR2 SVGIG (reference sequence). The V end lost 2 bases, the J end lost 7 bases, and 13 bases lay between the germline ends.

The chain carries TRBV27 and TRBJ2-3, with D uncertain. Between the trimmed V and J ends, which lost 10 bases and 12 bases, there was a span of 11 bases. The CDR3 covers 9 residues. CDR1 and CDR2 from the germline V gene are MNHEY and SMNVEV (reference sequence). The DNA for the CDR3 is TGTGCCACCCGACTCGGACAGTATTTT. This encodes CATRLGQYF.